This entry describes one T cell receptor beta chain. The sample belongs to a study of response to subunit inactivated influenza vaccine. The V segment lost 3 bases and the J segment 8 bases; nucleotides outside the gene matches: 10. The CDR3 consists of 16 residues. Germline V gene lookup returns CDR1 SGHRS and CDR2 YFSETQ. A single record per CDR3 protein comes from TCRdb applying MiXCR to the RT-PCR reads. The table lists 550,000 to 800,000 distinct CDR3 sequences, roughly 13% of them singletons. The sample was PBMCs from blood, taken 14 to 15 days before vaccination. The source of this sequence is a man aged 45 to 65 who received an inactivated influenza vaccine. The V call is TRBV5-1, the J call TRBJ2-1; 11 nucleotides agree with TRBD1. The CDR3 protein is CASSSIRDRGVYEQFF. The DNA for the CDR3 is TGCGCCAGCAGCTCCATCCGGGACAGGGGGGTCTATGAGCAGTTCTTC.